This T cell receptor (beta chain) was retrieved from a study of T cells in Graves' hyperthyroidism and ophthalmopathy. Patients aged 18 to 65 had newly diagnosed hyperthyroidism that had lasted under 2 months. Diagnostic assessment was based on clinical symptoms, serum thyroxine and TRAb, thyroid ultrasound and orbital computed tomography. This CDR3 has 14 residues. V gave up 3 bases and J gave up 8 bases, with 15 bases separating them. Germline values: CDR1 SGHRS, CDR2 YFSETQ. Amplification of TCR beta CDR3 regions used RNA as the template. The HTBI primer set served for first-round RT-PCR of the TCR CDR3. Each CDR3 protein is one row after TCRdb ran MiXCR on the multiplex PCR reads. The sample comprises a few hundred thousand distinct CDR3 sequences, over 13% of which are singletons, and 15% to 20% rests with the top ten. This clonotype was counted ten times or more. What it binds is not known. Broader study findings: In the blood, most expanded thyroid clonotypes above 0.001 appeared as well.

The J gene is TRBJ2-1, the V gene TRBV5-1; no clear D gene. The receptor's source is a woman under 30 with Graves' hyperthyroidism. The sequenced material came from blood. This CDR3 reads CASSSDRASHEQFF. For the CDR3, the DNA is TGCGCCAGCAGCTCCGATCGGGCCAGCCATGAGCAGTTCTTC.